This TCR beta chain is from a study of blood T cell repertoires in COVID-19. Original data processing: Amplification from reference gene primers served as the basis for estimated nucleated cell counts. Here immunoSEQ multiplex PCR was the method, and the copy in TCRdb shows in-frame clones only, minus some. From that table come the V and J calls and clone size; the DNA was used to work out D and trimming. Altogether fewer than 40,000 clones are present, over 75% being singletons, with the ten largest covering about 3.2%. Trimming removed 3 bases from V and 1 base from J, with 12 bases in between. CDR3 size: 15 residues. The germline CDR1 and CDR2 sequences are SGDLS and YYNGEE.

The receptor was isolated from a man in his sixties or seventies with COVID-19, enrolled during active disease. Sequencing used peripheral blood. V and J are TRBV9 and TRBJ2-3, with a tentative D call TRBD2 (6 bases). The CDR3 nucleotides are TGTGCCAGCAGCGGCGGGGAGTGGGGCACAGATACGCAGTATTTT. Encoded protein: CASSGGEWGTDTQYF.